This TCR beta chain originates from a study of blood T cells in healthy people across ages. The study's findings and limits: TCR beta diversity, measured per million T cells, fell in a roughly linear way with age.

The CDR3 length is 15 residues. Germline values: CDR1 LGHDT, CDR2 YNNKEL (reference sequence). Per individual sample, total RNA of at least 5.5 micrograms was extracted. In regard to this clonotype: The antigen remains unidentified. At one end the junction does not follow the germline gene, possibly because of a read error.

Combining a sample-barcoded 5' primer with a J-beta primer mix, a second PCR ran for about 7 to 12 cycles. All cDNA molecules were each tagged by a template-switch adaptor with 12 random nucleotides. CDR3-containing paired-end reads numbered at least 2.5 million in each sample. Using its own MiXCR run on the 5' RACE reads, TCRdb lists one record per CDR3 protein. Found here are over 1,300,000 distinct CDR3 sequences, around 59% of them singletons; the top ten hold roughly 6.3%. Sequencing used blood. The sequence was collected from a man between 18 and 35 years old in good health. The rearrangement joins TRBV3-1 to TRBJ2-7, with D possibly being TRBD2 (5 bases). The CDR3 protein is CASSKESSGVYEQYF. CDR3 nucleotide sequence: TGTGCCAGCAGCAAAGAGTCCAGCGGAGTCTACGAGCAGTACTTC.